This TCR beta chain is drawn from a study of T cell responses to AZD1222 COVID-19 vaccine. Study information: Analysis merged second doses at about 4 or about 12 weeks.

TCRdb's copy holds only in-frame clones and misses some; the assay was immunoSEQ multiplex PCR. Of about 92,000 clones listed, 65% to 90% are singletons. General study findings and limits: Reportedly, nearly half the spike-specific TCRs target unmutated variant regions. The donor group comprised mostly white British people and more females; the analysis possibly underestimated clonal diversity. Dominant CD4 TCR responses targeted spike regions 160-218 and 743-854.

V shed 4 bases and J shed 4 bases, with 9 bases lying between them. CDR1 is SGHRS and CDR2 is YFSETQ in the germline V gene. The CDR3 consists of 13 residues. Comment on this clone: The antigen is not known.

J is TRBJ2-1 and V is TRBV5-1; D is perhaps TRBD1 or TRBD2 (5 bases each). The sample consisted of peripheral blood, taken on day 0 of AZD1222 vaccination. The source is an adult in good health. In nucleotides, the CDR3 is TGCGCCAGCAGCCATGGGGGATACAATGAGCAGTTCTTC. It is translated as CASSHGGYNEQFF.